The clone carrying this TCR beta chain was counted a single time. The sample belongs to a study of cytomegalovirus exposure and HLA in healthy donors. PCR used 60 Vbeta primers and 13 Jbeta primers. Under the authors' procedure: Later, tens of millions of unique TCR beta chains were counted in an analysis, and some 9.9 million of them were shared. Using immunoSEQ multiplex PCR, the repertoire was profiled, and TCRdb retains in-frame clones only, with some absent. Clone size and V and J calls were adopted from that table, with D and trimming inferred from the DNA. Of approximately 190,000 clones in the sample, roughly 80% were seen once. Trimming removed 5 bases from V and 2 bases from J; junction bases left unmatched: 10. The CDR3 sequence is 18 residues long. The germline gives CDR1 LNHDA, CDR2 SQIVND (reference sequence).

The material sequenced was PBMCs. The sequence was collected from a man between 40 and 49 years old in good health and CMV-seropositive. The rearrangement joins TRBV19 to TRBJ1-5; 12 bases are shared with TRBD1. The CDR3 loop is CASSETGQGASGNQPQHF. DNA of the CDR3: TGTGCCAGTAGTGAAACGGGACAGGGGGCGTCTGGCAATCAGCCCCAGCATTTT.